This T cell receptor (beta chain) was sequenced for a study of blood T cell repertoires in COVID-19. The overall study: Acute and convalescent COVID-19 specimens originated in the United States, Italy and Spain.

In the authors' methods: The assay estimated nucleated cells by amplifying reference gene primers. Using immunoSEQ multiplex PCR, the repertoire was profiled, and TCRdb retains in-frame clones only, with some absent. That table furnishes V, J and clone size, whereas the DNA furnished D and trimming. The sample includes 200,000 or so clones, roughly 86% of them seen just once. The V end lost 1 base, the J end lost 7 bases, and 7 bases lay between the germline ends. The germline CDR1 and CDR2 sequences are LGHDT and YNNKEL (reference sequence). This CDR3 has 12 amino acids. The TCR originated in a woman aged 60-75 years with acute or convalescent COVID-19. What was sequenced was peripheral blood. The chain carries TRBV3-1 (or the pseudogene TRBV3-2) and TRBJ1-2; TRBD1 is a possible D gene (5 bases). CDR3 region: CASSQARGGYTF. The CDR3 DNA follows: TGTGCCAGCAGCCAAGCTAGGGGTGGCTACACCTTC.